This T cell receptor beta chain was profiled in a study of cytotoxic CD8 clonotypes in ibrutinib-treated CLL. This clone was seen a handful of times. V lost 6 bases to trimming and J lost 5 bases, with 16 bases between them. The CDR3 totals 14 residues. Germline V gives CDR1 KGHSH, CDR2 LQKENI. The intended depth for sequencing was 1 in 200,000 to 1 in 1 million T cells. Assay: immunoSEQ multiplex PCR; the TCRdb copy retains only in-frame clones and omits some. This table has about 120,000 clones, approximately 58% appearing once. The sequence derives from a human donor with chronic lymphocytic leukemia. This rearrangement joins TRBV18 to TRBJ2-5; D call uncertain. The source was PBMCs, collected after 24 months of ibrutinib treatment. The CDR3 region is CASSPSTGSETQYF. In nucleotides, the CDR3 is TGTGCCAGCTCTCCATCAACTGGCTCCGAGACCCAGTACTTC.